A single sample gave rise to the 13 T cell receptor beta chains below, sequenced in a study of T cell repertoires and leukemia-associated antigens (dated by TCRdb to the late 2010s). Library construction relied on 5' RACE. TCRdb lists the instrument as Illumina MiSeq. TCRdb's own reprocessing of the public reads used fastp at Q25 and MiXCR and kept productive beta chains. All rows with the same CDR3 protein become a single entry with the most common DNA and genes. The sample table holds 13,000 to 15,000 distinct CDR3 sequences, of which 30% to 40% were seen once. The ten largest clonotypes hold about a tenth of the sample. Their specific antigens are unknown. Sequences were obtained from CD3+ T cells sorted from blood and cultured. The receptors derive from a female donor in good health.

As for this clonotype: One end of the junction varies from germline; a read error may be responsible. CDR3 residues: CAGSPGGSTDTRYF. The CDR3 nucleotides read TGTGCCGGCAGCCCCGGCGGGAGCACAGATACGCGGTATTTT. The chain links TRBV7-8 to TRBJ2-3, with 7 bases matching TRBD2. Germline V gene sequence: CDR1 SGHVS, CDR2 FQNEAQ. This CDR3 has 14 amino acids.

This chain links TRBV3-1 with TRBJ2-7; D not resolved. CDR1 LGHDT and CDR2 YNNKEL come from the germline V gene (reference sequence). Deletions cut 1 base from V and 0 bases from J, with 13 bases between. The CDR3 consists of 16 residues. The CDR3 here is CASSQVFSGSSYEQYF. In DNA, the CDR3 is TGTGCCAGCAGCCAAGTTTTTTCGGGTAGCTCCTACGAGCAGTACTTC.

This chain joins TRBV12-3 or TRBV12-4 and TRBJ2-2; a possible D gene is TRBD2 (5 bases). V was pared by 1 base and J by 7 bases, with 16 bases between. The CDR3 is 16 residues long. The CDR3 spells CASSLVGRGLDGELFF. The CDR3 coding sequence is TGTGCCAGCAGTTTAGTAGGGAGAGGGCTGGACGGGGAGCTGTTTTTT.

In its sample, this clonotype was seen once. CDR3 sequence reads: CSATRTGGVSNTEAFF. The CDR3 DNA sequence: TGCAGTGCAACGCGGACAGGGGGCGTTTCGAACACTGAAGCTTTCTTT. This chain joins TRBV20-1 and TRBJ1-1, with 11 bases that match TRBD1. This CDR3 spans 16 amino acids. V lost 6 bases, J lost 1 base, and 10 bases stayed unmatched. Germline V lookup: CDR1 DFQATT, CDR2 SNEGSKA (reference sequence).

This clonotype was seen ten or more times. The rearrangement joins TRBV18 to TRBJ2-7; a weak D match, TRBD2 (6 bases). Per germline, CDR1 KGHSH and CDR2 LQKENI. V shed 0 bases and J shed 5 bases, with 11 bases lying between them. This CDR3 is 14 amino acids long. The CDR3 DNA reads as TGTGCCAGCTCACCACCGAGGAGGGTCCACGAGCAGTACTTC. Protein product: CASSPPRRVHEQYF.

About this clonotype: It is likely a read error, because the conserved phenylalanine at the end of the CDR3 is missing. The chain joins TRBV19 to TRBJ1-1; D is possibly TRBD1 (5 bases). CDR1 and CDR2 from the germline V gene are LNHDA and SQIVND (reference sequence). The ends were cut back, 7 bases at V and 1 base at J, with 13 bases in the middle. The CDR3 covers 14 residues. CDR3 sequence: CASTTERGNTEAFL. The CDR3 coding sequence is TGTGCCAGTACGACAGAGCGGGGGAACACTGAAGCTTTCCTT.

As regards this clonotype: Likely a read error: the CDR3 ends without its conserved phenylalanine or tryptophan. This chain connects TRBV29-1 to TRBJ2-3, with D possibly called TRBD1 or TRBD2 (5 bases each). V was shortened by 8 bases and J by 8 bases, with 17 bases between the two germline ends. Germline lookup yields CDR1 SQVTM and CDR2 ANQGSEA. The CDR3 is 12 residues long. CDR3 DNA sequence: TGCAGCTCCATCGTCGGGGCAGCTACGCAGTATCTT. It specifies CSSIVGAATQYL.

This clonotype was detected ten times or more. CDR3 DNA sequence: TGTGCCTGGAGTGTACGGACAGGGGAGAGAGCTTTCTTT. Its protein product is CAWSVRTGERAFF. V and J are TRBV30 and TRBJ1-1, with 9 bases that match TRBD1. The ends lost 0 bases at V and 10 bases at J; junction bases unmatched: 6. This CDR3 is built from 13 residues. Germline lookup yields CDR1 GTSNPN and CDR2 SVGIG (reference sequence).

On this clonotype itself: The germline gene is not matched at one end of the junction; a read error may be the cause. This sequence joins TRBV20-1 and TRBJ2-5, with D perhaps given as TRBD1 or TRBD2 (5 bases each). There are 14 residues in the CDR3. CDR1 is DFQATT and CDR2 is SNEGSKA in the germline V gene (reference sequence). CDR3 DNA sequence: TGCAGTGCCTCCCGTGACGCCAACCAAGGGACCCGGTACTTC. It codes for CSASRDANQGTRYF.

This clonotype came up many times. In DNA form, the CDR3 reads TGCGCCAGCAGCTTAAACAGGGGCGCCGGGGAGCTGTTTTTT. Translation gives CASSLNRGAGELFF. The gene calls are TRBV5-1 and TRBJ2-2; 7 positions match TRBD1. J was trimmed by 6 bases and V by 2 bases; bases with no gene match: 4. The CDR3 spans 14 residues. Germline V gives CDR1 SGHRS, CDR2 YFSETQ.

The CDR3 bases are TGTGCCAGCAACTACGGACTGACCTACGAGCAGTACTTC. Encoded protein: CASNYGLTYEQYF. The chain couples TRBV6-2 or TRBV6-3 to TRBJ2-7, with a weak D call TRBD2 (5 bases). The CDR3 totals 13 residues. Per germline, CDR1 MNHEY and CDR2 SVGEGT. The V end was cut by 7 bases, the J end by 2 bases, with 12 bases between.

This clonotype occurred many times. The rearrangement links TRBV12-3 or TRBV12-4 to TRBJ2-1; 11 bases align to TRBD2. V lost 5 bases to trimming and J lost 8 bases; unmatched junction nucleotides: 14. The CDR3 is 17 amino acids. CDR3 nucleotide sequence: TGTGCCAGCAGTACCGAATATTTAGCGGGAGGGCCGCATGAGCAGTTCTTC. It yields the protein CASSTEYLAGGPHEQFF.

The table lists this clonotype with a few counts. The chain employs TRBV12-3 or TRBV12-4 and TRBJ2-5; no definite D call. This CDR3 comprises 13 residues. The germline V and J ends were trimmed by 7 bases and 2 bases, with 11 bases remaining between them. In DNA, the CDR3 is TGTGCCAGCACCCGGTGGGCTCAAGAGACCCAGTACTTC. Residues: CASTRWAQETQYF.